Presented here are 22 T cell receptor beta chains from one specimen sequenced in a study of T cell responses to AZD1222 COVID-19 vaccine. The repertoire was sequenced with immunoSEQ multiplex PCR; TCRdb's copy has only in-frame clones and lacks some. The sample lists about 190,000 clones; under 95% were seen once. Here the sequenced sample was peripheral blood, taken on day 0 of AZD1222 vaccination. The receptors originated from an adult in good health.

The chain is built from TRBV27 and TRBJ1-2; D not certain. Trimming removed 7 bases at V and 0 bases at J, with 12 bases between. The CDR3 spans 14 residues. Per the germline V gene, CDR1 is MNHEY and CDR2 is SMNVEV (reference sequence). CDR3 in DNA: TGTGCCAGCAAGAGGACCCTTTCTAACTATGGCTACACCTTC. It codes for CASKRTLSNYGYTF.

The J gene is TRBJ2-1, the V gene TRBV14; TRBD2 agrees at 10 bases. This CDR3 comprises 15 residues. Germline V gene data show CDR1 as SGHDN and CDR2 as FVKESK. With 4 bases clipped from V and 4 bases from J, the junction kept 4 bases outside the gene matches. CDR3 residues: CASSRPAGGYNEQFF. The CDR3 DNA follows: TGTGCCAGCAGCCGACCAGCGGGGGGGTACAATGAGCAGTTCTTC.

This chain connects TRBV6-2 or TRBV6-3 to TRBJ1-1, with D possibly matching TRBD1 (5 bases). Germline loops: CDR1 MNHEY, CDR2 SVGEGT. This CDR3 is built from 13 residues. Trimming removed 4 bases from V and 5 bases from J, with 11 bases in between. The CDR3 DNA follows: TGTGCCAGCAGTTCTCCAGGGAGGACTGAAGCTTTCTTT. The encoded protein is CASSSPGRTEAFF.

The rearrangement links TRBV6-5 to TRBJ1-1; D call uncertain. CDR1 and CDR2 (germline): MNHEY, SVGAGI. This CDR3 is 11 amino acids long. V was clipped by 8 bases and J by 0 bases, with 4 bases between them. For the CDR3, the DNA is TGTGCCAGCCGAATGAACACTGAAGCTTTCTTT. This gives the protein CASRMNTEAFF.

J is TRBJ2-1 and V is TRBV19; possibly TRBD1 for D (5 bases). Germline V CDR1 and CDR2: LNHDA, SQIVND (reference sequence). This CDR3 has 13 amino acids. The V and J ends lost 5 bases and 9 bases respectively, with 14 bases between them. The CDR3 DNA reads as TGTGCCAGTAGTCCATACGGGCAGGGTGAGCAGTTCTTC. Translation: CASSPYGQGEQFF.

The chain uses TRBV5-1 and TRBJ2-7; D remains unclear. Germline V gene lookup returns CDR1 SGHRS and CDR2 YFSETQ. This CDR3 has 15 amino acids. Trimming removed 3 bases at V and 2 bases at J, with 15 bases between. CDR3 DNA sequence: TGCGCCAGCAGCTCTACGATAGACCAAACCTACGAGCAGTACTTC. Protein sequence: CASSSTIDQTYEQYF.

This sequence joins TRBV18 and TRBJ2-2; 12 bases are a match to TRBD2. The CDR3 has 16 residues. Germline assignment: CDR1 KGHSH and CDR2 LQKENI. The trim removed 3 bases at V and 2 bases at J, leaving 1 base unmatched. CDR3 in DNA: TGTGCCAGCTCACCCGGACTAGCGGGAAACACCGGGGAGCTGTTTTTT. Protein product: CASSPGLAGNTGELFF.

This clone has just one count. The chain recombines TRBV5-4 with TRBJ1-2; D is undetermined. CDR1 is SGHNT, CDR2 YYREEE, per germline (reference sequence). V was clipped by 0 bases and J by 7 bases, with 10 bases between them. CDR3 length: 13 residues. The CDR3 region is CASSLEQSLGYTF. CDR3 in DNA: TGTGCCAGCAGCTTGGAACAGTCCCTTGGCTACACCTTC.

This chain uses TRBV14 with TRBJ2-7; D gene unclear. The CDR3 has 15 residues. CDR1 is SGHDN and CDR2 is FVKESK in the germline V gene. Between the trimmed V and J ends, which lost 3 bases and 2 bases, there was a span of 14 bases. The CDR3 nucleotides are TGTGCCAGCAGCCAGGCCGCCGGGTTCGCCTACGAGCAGTACTTC. This sequence encodes CASSQAAGFAYEQYF.

This chain joins TRBV5-6 and TRBJ1-1; the D is unclear. Germline CDR1 reads SGHDT; CDR2 reads YYEEEE. The CDR3 is 13 amino acids. Deletions cut 3 bases from V and 0 bases from J, with 6 bases between. The CDR3 protein is CASSYTLNTEAFF. CDR3 DNA sequence: TGTGCCAGCAGCTACACCCTGAACACTGAAGCTTTCTTT.

The V gene is TRBV6-5, the J gene TRBJ1-1; D uncertain. This CDR3 region has 13 residues. Germline loops: CDR1 MNHEY, CDR2 SVGAGI. V lost 3 bases to trimming and J lost 7 bases, with 12 bases between them. In DNA form, the CDR3 reads TGTGCCAGCAGTTATTCTCTGGGTTTTGAAGCTTTCTTT. Translation: CASSYSLGFEAFF.

V gene TRBV9 combines with J gene TRBJ1-2; TRBD1 agrees at 8 bases. The V gene's germline CDR1 is SGDLS and CDR2 YYNGEE. This CDR3 spans 16 amino acids. The J segment lost 5 bases and the V segment lost 2 bases, leaving 11 bases of the junction unmatched. CDR3 sequence reads: CASSVQDRGGDYGYTF. DNA for the CDR3: TGTGCCAGCAGCGTCCAAGACAGGGGAGGAGATTATGGCTACACCTTC.

This chain joins TRBV15 and TRBJ1-1, with a tentative D call TRBD1 (5 bases). The CDR3 loop spans 12 amino acids. V lost 5 bases and J 3 bases, leaving 7 bases between the germline ends. Germline CDR1 LNHNV, CDR2 YYDKDF (reference sequence). The CDR3, as DNA: TGTGCCACCAGCTCAGGGTACACTGAAGCTTTCTTT. Its translation is CATSSGYTEAFF.

The chain is built from TRBV6-6 and TRBJ2-7, with D uncertain. This CDR3 has 12 residues. Germline CDR1 is MNHNY and CDR2 is SVGAGI (reference sequence). Trimming removed 8 bases from V and 5 bases from J, with 13 bases in between. The CDR3 loop reads CASGSVWDEQYF. For the CDR3, the DNA is TGTGCCAGCGGCAGCGTTTGGGACGAGCAGTACTTC.

The sample holds one count of this clone. The chain joins TRBV19 to TRBJ1-1; maybe TRBD1 (6 bases). Trimming left V 4 bases short and J 5 bases short, with 11 bases between. The germline gives CDR1 LNHDA, CDR2 SQIVND (reference sequence). This CDR3 comprises 13 residues. CDR3 residues: CASSTHRETEAFF. The CDR3 coding sequence is TGTGCCAGTAGTACCCACAGGGAAACTGAAGCTTTCTTT.

The J gene is TRBJ2-3, the V gene TRBV5-1, with a possible D match to TRBD2 (5 bases). The V and J ends lost 2 bases and 0 bases respectively, with 13 bases between them. The CDR3 spans 16 residues. Germline loops: CDR1 SGHRS, CDR2 YFSETQ. This CDR3 reads CASSFLLESSTDTQYF. CDR3 DNA sequence: TGCGCCAGCAGCTTCTTACTAGAGTCAAGCACAGATACGCAGTATTTT. Full variable domain (outside the CDR3, taken from reference TRBV5-1 and TRBJ2-3): KAGVTQTPRYLIKTRGQQVTLSCSPISGHRSVSWYQQTPGQGLQFLFEYFSETQRNKGNFPGRFSGRQFSNSRSEMNVSTLELGDSALYLCASSFLLESSTDTQYFGPGTRLTVL.

The chain carries TRBV2 and TRBJ2-1; 8 bases fit TRBD2. In germline, CDR1 is SNHLY, CDR2 FYNNEI. V shed 1 base, J shed 7 bases, and the junction held 6 bases outside the gene matches. This CDR3 has 15 residues. CDR3 coding DNA: TGTGCCAGCAGTGAAGATCTAGCGGGCCCAAATGAGCAGTTCTTC. Translated, it gives CASSEDLAGPNEQFF.

This chain links TRBV2 with TRBJ2-2; D might be TRBD1 (6 bases). The germline V and J ends were trimmed by 6 bases and 3 bases, with 11 bases remaining between them. In germline, CDR1 is SNHLY, CDR2 FYNNEI. The CDR3 covers 14 residues. The CDR3 DNA reads TGTGCCAGCAGGACAGGACGGGACACCGGGGAGCTGTTTTTT. This sequence encodes CASRTGRDTGELFF.

The chain uses TRBV4-2 and TRBJ1-2; D not certain. The V and J ends lost 0 bases and 4 bases respectively, with 18 bases between them. The germline V gene has CDR1 LGHNA and CDR2 YNFKEQ. The CDR3 extends over 17 amino acids. CDR3 bases: TGTGCCAGCAGCCAAGATCTGATTGGCAGGATCTTCTATGGCTACACCTTC. It translates to CASSQDLIGRIFYGYTF.

This sequence joins TRBV14 and TRBJ2-2; D is uncertain. This CDR3 has 14 residues. Deletions cut 3 bases from V and 2 bases from J, with 7 bases between. Germline loops: CDR1 SGHDN, CDR2 FVKESK. Written as DNA, the CDR3 is TGTGCCAGCAGCCAGCGATTAAACACCGGGGAGCTGTTTTTT. Encoded protein: CASSQRLNTGELFF.

The rearrangement uses TRBV5-4 and TRBJ2-3, with 9 nucleotides matching TRBD2. The germline gives CDR1 SGHNT, CDR2 YYREEE (reference sequence). The CDR3 consists of 16 residues. V lost 3 bases and J lost 0; bases outside the gene matches: 5. Written as DNA, the CDR3 is TGTGCCAGCAGCTCCGGACTAGCGTCTAGCACAGATACGCAGTATTTT. Encoded protein: CASSSGLASSTDTQYF. Using reference TRBV5-4 and TRBJ2-3 for the parts outside the CDR3, the full variable domain is ETGVTQSPTHLIKTRGQQVTLRCSSQSGHNTVSWYQQALGQGPQFIFQYYREEENGRGNFPPRFSGLQFPNYSSELNVNALELDDSALYLCASSSGLASSTDTQYFGPGTRLTVL.

The V gene is TRBV7-8, the J gene TRBJ2-5; 13 bases agree with TRBD2. Per the germline V gene, CDR1 is SGHVS and CDR2 is FQNEAQ. Germline trimming cut 3 bases from V and 2 bases from J; bases unmatched to any gene: 3. There are 16 residues in the CDR3. DNA of the CDR3: TGTGCCAGCAGCTTCCAACTAGCGGGGGGGCAAGAGACCCAGTACTTC. It specifies CASSFQLAGGQETQYF.